The 26 T cell receptor beta chains in this list originate from one sample, sequenced in a study of molecular identifiers for immune sequencing clone quantification. TCRdb used MiXCR to reprocess the PCR reads, holding one entry per CDR3 protein. The sample lists over 70,000 distinct CDR3 sequences, around a quarter occurring once. Sequencing was done on a sample of naive CD8+ T cells from blood, with Jurkat cell RNA spiked in. The subset is: FACS-sorted CD8+CD4-CCR7+CD45RA+ naive T cells. These receptor sequences come from a human donor in good health. Some libraries in this study had Jurkat cell RNA spiked in.

In this sample, this clonotype turned up many times. This chain joins TRBV29-1 and TRBJ2-7; the match to TRBD1 covers 9 bases. V dropped 8 bases and J dropped 5; count of bases not matched to a gene: 7. The CDR3 contains 12 residues. Germline loops: CDR1 SQVTM, CDR2 ANQGSEA. The CDR3 loop is CSTRDRVNEQYF. The CDR3 nucleotides read TGCAGCACCAGGGACAGGGTGAACGAGCAGTACTTC.

Turning to this clonotype: This may come from a read error, since a much larger clone is one base off. This is likely a read error, given that the CDR3 carries no conserved phenylalanine or tryptophan at its end. The chain carries TRBV6-2 or TRBV6-3 and TRBJ1-1, with D unresolved. V lost 2 bases and J lost 1, with 5 bases in between. The germline V gene has CDR1 MNHEY and CDR2 SVGEGT. CDR3 length: 13 residues. CDR3 nucleotide sequence: TGTGCCAGCAGTTACGGGGAGAACACTGAAGCTTTCTCT. It encodes CASSYGENTEAFS.

A few counts support this clonotype. This chain connects TRBV9 to TRBJ1-1; D perhaps matches TRBD1 (5 bases). Germline assignment: CDR1 SGDLS and CDR2 YYNGEE. The CDR3 extends over 14 amino acids. V was shortened by 3 bases and J by 3 bases, with 12 bases between the two germline ends. This chain's CDR3 is CASSAGTFYTEAFF. CDR3 in DNA: TGTGCCAGCAGCGCCGGGACGTTTTACACTGAAGCTTTCTTT.

This clonotype was seen repeatedly, ten times or more. This chain's CDR3 is CASSQDKGKSYEQYF. CDR3 DNA sequence: TGCGCCAGCAGCCAAGACAAAGGCAAGTCCTACGAGCAGTACTTC. The chain combines TRBV4-3 with TRBJ2-7, with D hard to call. CDR1 and CDR2 from the germline V gene are LGHNA and YSLEER. Between the trimmed V and J ends, which lost 0 bases and 1 base, there was a span of 10 bases. The CDR3 is made up of 15 amino acids.

On this clonotype: A much larger clone lies one base from this, so it may be a read error. CDR3 DNA: TGTGCCAGCAGCTCAAGGACAGGGAGCACAGATACGCAGTATTTT. It codes for CASSSRTGSTDTQYF. This chain joins TRBV5-3 and TRBJ2-3, with 8 positions matching TRBD1. TRBV5-3 is sorted into the ORF group, with uncertain function. The CDR3 spans 15 residues.

Concerning this clonotype itself: A much larger clone lies a single base off, so this may be a read error. The chain couples TRBV27 to TRBJ2-7; no firm D call. The CDR3 length is 12 residues. The germline gives CDR1 MNHEY, CDR2 SMNVEV (reference sequence). The CDR3 loop reads CAGSSPTWEQYF. The DNA for the CDR3 is TGTGCCGGCAGTTCCCCCACGTGGGAGCAGTACTTC.

In its sample, this clonotype was seen many times. This sequence joins TRBV4-2 and TRBJ1-1; D perhaps matches TRBD1 (5 bases). This CDR3 spans 15 amino acids. Trimming removed 1 base at V and 0 bases at J, with 9 bases between. In germline, CDR1 is LGHNA, CDR2 YNFKEQ. The CDR3 DNA follows: TGTGCCAGCAGCCAAGTAGAGGGACTGAACACTGAAGCTTTCTTT. It encodes CASSQVEGLNTEAFF.

Details on this clonotype: This may be a read error, as it is one base from a much larger clone. This chain uses TRBV25-1 with TRBJ2-3; D remains unclear. Germline lookup yields CDR1 MGHDK and CDR2 SYGVNS. This CDR3 comprises 13 residues. The CDR3 region is CASSEVETHTRYF. CDR3 DNA sequence: TGTGCCAGCAGTGAAGTCGAGACACATACGCGGTATTTT.

The chain has TRBV29-1 and TRBJ2-7, with 7 positions matching TRBD1. CDR3 length: 12 amino acids. Germline V lookup: CDR1 SQVTM, CDR2 ANQGSEA. V shed 5 bases and J 2 bases; nucleotides not matched to a gene: 3. Here the CDR3 reads CSVRDRAYEQYF. CDR3 nucleotides: TGCAGCGTTAGGGACAGAGCCTACGAGCAGTACTTC.

The chain links TRBV4-1 to TRBJ1-1, with a weak D call TRBD1 (6 bases). Germline CDR1 reads MGHRA; CDR2 reads YSYEKL. V dropped 1 base and J dropped 3 bases, with 30 bases sitting between them. There are 21 residues in the CDR3. The DNA of the CDR3 is TGCGCCAGCAGCCAAGGAATTATGTTGAGAGGACAGTACCCATGGGACACTGAAGCTTTCTTT. It translates to CASSQGIMLRGQYPWDTEAFF.

This clonotype was counted a single time. The chain is built from TRBV28 and TRBJ1-1; 11 nucleotides agree with TRBD1. The CDR3 totals 15 residues. Per the germline V gene, CDR1 is MDHEN and CDR2 is SYDVKM. After removal of 8 bases from V and 4 bases from J, the junction contained 9 bases not matched to a gene. The CDR3 sequence: CASGRTGTGGTEAFF. CDR3 in DNA: TGTGCCAGCGGTCGTACCGGGACAGGGGGCACTGAAGCTTTCTTT.

This clonotype was observed at least ten times. The chain joins TRBV29-1 to TRBJ2-3; 9 nucleotides line up with TRBD1. The CDR3 is 15 residues long. J gave up 5 bases and V 7 bases, and 13 bases lay outside the gene matches. Germline values: CDR1 SQVTM, CDR2 ANQGSEA. CDR3 loop: CSAMGQGRAGDTQYF. CDR3 nucleotide sequence: TGCAGCGCCATGGGACAGGGCCGCGCGGGAGATACGCAGTATTTT.

The CDR3 coding sequence is TGTGCCAGCAGTGCACGGGACAGGGACCAGCATGGCTACACCTTC. Encoded protein: CASSARDRDQHGYTF. The genes are TRBV12-3 or TRBV12-4 and TRBJ1-2; the match to TRBD1 covers 9 bases. V lost 5 bases and J lost 6; bases outside the gene matches: 10. The CDR3 loop spans 15 amino acids.

The chain links TRBV27 to TRBJ2-5; no reliable D call. The CDR3 contains 13 residues. V was clipped by 4 bases and J by 1 base, with 7 bases between them. Per germline, CDR1 MNHEY and CDR2 SMNVEV (reference sequence). CDR3 coding DNA: TGTGCCAGCAGTTACGGAGTCCAAGAGACCCAGTACTTC. It translates to CASSYGVQETQYF.

In its sample, this clonotype was seen many times. The chain couples TRBV7-9 to TRBJ2-5; D not resolved. CDR1 and CDR2 (germline): SEHNR, FQNEAQ (reference sequence). Between the trimmed V and J ends, which lost 5 bases and 4 bases, there was a span of 14 bases. CDR3 length: 14 residues. CDR3 in amino acids: CASSPTERSETQYF. The CDR3 bases are TGTGCCAGCAGCCCCACAGAGCGATCAGAGACCCAGTACTTC.

J is TRBJ1-1 and V is TRBV9; D gene ambiguous. V lost 4 bases and J lost 3, with 13 bases in between. Germline V gene sequence: CDR1 SGDLS, CDR2 YYNGEE. CDR3 length: 14 residues. The CDR3 region is CASSPSDMYTEAFF. The CDR3 DNA reads as TGTGCCAGCAGCCCAAGCGACATGTACACTGAAGCTTTCTTT.

This clonotype was recorded many times. The gene calls are TRBV2 and TRBJ2-7; possibly TRBD2 for D (6 bases). V lost 7 bases and J 2 bases, leaving 12 bases between the germline ends. CDR1 SNHLY and CDR2 FYNNEI come from the germline V gene. The CDR3 runs to 13 residues. CDR3 sequence (DNA): TGTGCCAGCATGGAGGGCAGAACCTACGAGCAGTACTTC. This sequence encodes CASMEGRTYEQYF. The full variable domain, in which reference TRBV2 and TRBJ2-7 provide the parts outside the CDR3, is EPEVTQTPSHQVTQMGQEVILRCVPISNHLYFYWYRQILGQKVEFLVSFYNNEISEKSEIFDDQFSVERPDGSNFTLKIRSTKLEDSAMYFCASMEGRTYEQYFGPGTRLTVT.

The rearrangement joins TRBV4-2 to TRBJ1-1; no clear D gene. Germline lookup yields CDR1 LGHNA and CDR2 YNFKEQ. V was pared by 7 bases and J by 0 bases, with 18 bases between. CDR3 length equals 16 residues. The CDR3: CASNHGEQPLNTEAFF. The CDR3 DNA reads as TGTGCCAGCAACCACGGAGAACAGCCCCTGAACACTGAAGCTTTCTTT.

A word on this clonotype: A single base separates this from a much larger clone, so it may be a read error. This chain uses TRBV29-1 with TRBJ2-7; no clear D. Trimming took 3 bases from V and 3 from J, leaving 15 bases between them. Germline lookup yields CDR1 SQVTM and CDR2 ANQGSEA. The length of the CDR3 is 14 residues. CDR3 bases: TGCAGCGTTGAGTTGCAGGTGCGGAACTACGAGCAGTACTTC. Amino acid sequence: CSVELQVRNYEQYF.

This clonotype has a count of ten or more. V usage is TRBV4-1 and J usage is TRBJ2-7; D tentatively reads TRBD1 or TRBD2 (6 bases each). The V end lost 0 bases, the J end lost 9 bases, and 21 bases lay between the germline ends. This CDR3 is 16 amino acids long. The germline gives CDR1 MGHRA, CDR2 YSYEKL. The CDR3 region is CASSQDRQGPPGGQYF. Here the CDR3 DNA reads TGCGCCAGCAGCCAAGATCGGCAGGGGCCCCCCGGGGGGCAGTACTTC.

With respect to this clonotype: Possible read error: a much larger clone is one base away. The J gene is TRBJ2-7, the V gene TRBV12-3 or TRBV12-4, with D possibly TRBD2 on 6 matching bases. This CDR3 has 15 residues. CDR3 region: CASSPGAGLLYERYF. The CDR3 DNA reads TGTGCCAGCAGCCCAGGAGCGGGTTTGCTCTACGAGCGGTACTTC.

Comments on this clonotype: A much more abundant neighbour one base away suggests this may be a read error. The chain has TRBV12-3 or TRBV12-4 and TRBJ2-7, with a weak D call TRBD1 (5 bases). The CDR3 spans 13 residues. The ends were cut back, 5 bases at V and 2 bases at J, with 10 bases in the middle. CDR3 residues: CASSPTATYEQYF. CDR3 nucleotide sequence: TGTGCCAGCAGTCCGACAGCTACCTACGAGCAGTACTTC.

This chain connects TRBV6-2 or TRBV6-3 to TRBJ2-3; no clear D gene. CDR3 size: 18 residues. V was cut by 5 bases and J by 0 bases, with 21 bases left in between. Germline lookup yields CDR1 MNHEY and CDR2 SVGEGT. As DNA, the CDR3 is TGTGCCAGCAGTACCATCCTAGGAGTCGAGACTAGCACAGATACGCAGTATTTT. It encodes CASSTILGVETSTDTQYF.

This clonotype occurred many times. This chain connects TRBV10-3 to TRBJ1-5; D call uncertain. Germline CDR1 is ENHRY and CDR2 is SYGVKD. V was trimmed by 6 bases and J by 0 bases, leaving 9 bases between them. This CDR3 is 14 amino acids long. The CDR3: CAISAVDSNQPQHF. CDR3 DNA sequence: TGTGCCATCAGCGCAGTAGATAGCAATCAGCCCCAGCATTTT.

The chain joins TRBV19 to TRBJ2-7; 8 bases are a match to TRBD2. Losses at the gene ends were 5 bases for V and 3 bases for J; bases not matched to a gene: 15. Germline V gene data show CDR1 as LNHDA and CDR2 as SQIVND (reference sequence). CDR3 size: 17 residues. The CDR3 sequence is CASSSDGGLAGIYEQYF. The CDR3 coding sequence is TGTGCCAGTAGTTCAGATGGGGGGCTAGCGGGTATCTACGAGCAGTACTTC. Looking up the rest from reference TRBV19 and TRBJ2-7 gives the full variable domain: DGGITQSPKYLFRKEGQNVTLSCEQNLNHDAMYWYRQDPGQGLRLIYYSQIVNDFQKGDIAEGYSVSREKKESFPLTVTSAQKNPTAFYLCASSSDGGLAGIYEQYFGPGTRLTVT.

This clonotype was counted only a few times. This rearrangement joins TRBV12-5 to TRBJ2-7, with 8 bases lining up with TRBD1. V lost 6 bases, J lost 4 bases, and 8 bases stayed unmatched. Germline V lookup: CDR1 LGHNT, CDR2 FRNRAP. The CDR3 has 14 amino acids. The CDR3 nucleotides are TGTGCTAGTGGGCCCCGGGACAGGCTATACGAGCAGTACTTC. Its protein product is CASGPRDRLYEQYF.